The source of this T cell receptor beta chain is a study of PD-L1 blockade in urothelial cancer. Whole-study context: Males with bladder-origin urothelial cancer made up about 85% of the roughly 29 patients. At 3 weeks after treatment start (second dose) and again at 6 weeks, blood was analyzed. Study-level points and caveats: Durable-benefit patients had greater expansion of tumor-associated blood clones at 3 weeks.

Germline V gene data show CDR1 as GTSNPN and CDR2 as SVGIG (reference sequence). CDR3 length: 13 amino acids. With 2 bases clipped from V and 11 bases from J, the junction kept 9 bases outside the gene matches. A note on this clone: No antigen is known for it.

Into every PCR, synthetic TCR analog templates were spiked. Generated by immunoSEQ multiplex PCR, the TCRdb table keeps only in-frame clones and is missing some. The table has tens of thousands of clones, 75% to 90% seen once. This specimen consisted of PBMCs, obtained around atezolizumab (anti-PD-L1) treatment. The receptor was derived from a man aged 50-59 years with urothelial cancer. This rearrangement joins TRBV30 to TRBJ1-5; 7 nucleotides match TRBD1. The CDR3 protein is CAWSKADRASQHF. In DNA form, the CDR3 reads TGTGCCTGGAGTAAAGCCGACAGGGCGTCCCAGCATTTT.